Listed below are T cell receptor beta chains from one sample, sequenced in a study of response to subunit inactivated influenza vaccine. From the RT-PCR reads, TCRdb called clonotypes with MiXCR, one entry per CDR3 protein. The profile shows 200,000 to 250,000 distinct CDR3 sequences, 9.5% to 15% of them singletons. The specimen was non-naive T cells sorted from PBMCs, collected about 14 days before vaccination. The source of these receptors is a man aged 45-65 years who received an inactivated influenza vaccine. Each CDR3 is given with its conserved first and last residue. The D gene is left open where the match is weak. A row's size may be missing; if present it is once, few, many or a size class.

d_call	v_call	j_call	clone_size	cdr3_aa	cdr3_nt
TRBD2	TRBV11-1	TRBJ2-1	.	CASSPGTSGRGYNEQFF	TGTGCCAGCAGCCCAGGGACTAGCGGGAGAGGCTACAATGAGCAGTTCTTC
.	TRBV18	TRBJ2-7	few	CASSRTFGVYEQYF	TGTGCCAGCTCACGTACATTCGGGGTGTACGAGCAGTACTTC
.	TRBV5-5	TRBJ2-7	.	CASSSTARDTSYEQYF	TGTGCCAGCAGCTCCACCGCCCGGGACACATCCTACGAGCAGTACTTC
.	TRBV6-2/TRBV6-3	TRBJ2-7	few	CASSSTTSNYEQYF	TGTGCCAGCAGTAGTACGACGTCTAACTACGAGCAGTACTTC
.	TRBV12-3/TRBV12-4	TRBJ1-3	.	CASSLRRDRNTIYF	TGTGCCAGCAGTTTACGCAGGGACAGAAACACCATATATTTT
.	TRBV20-1	TRBJ2-7	.	CSARNEAREYYEQYF	TGCAGTGCTAGAAATGAGGCCAGGGAATACTACGAGCAGTACTTC
.	TRBV25-1	TRBJ1-1	few	CASSGRWNTEAFF	TGTGCCAGCAGTGGACGGTGGAACACTGAAGCTTTCTTT
TRBD2	TRBV20-1	TRBJ2-2	.	CSARDIGSGGPNTGELFF	TGCAGTGCTAGAGATATCGGTAGCGGGGGGCCTAACACCGGGGAGCTGTTTTTT
.	TRBV24-1	TRBJ2-7	few	CATSDAGSRGEQYF	TGTGCCACCAGTGATGCGGGTTCGAGGGGCGAGCAGTACTTC
TRBD1	TRBV11-2	TRBJ2-7	few	CASSLLYDRGGPFREQYF	TGTGCCAGCAGCTTATTATACGACAGGGGAGGTCCCTTTCGCGAGCAGTACTTC
.	TRBV6-2/TRBV6-3	TRBJ2-7	.	CASRLLRNYEQYF	TGTGCCAGCAGGTTGCTCCGCAACTACGAGCAGTACTTC
.	TRBV2	TRBJ2-5	few	CASTGLGRETQYF	TGTGCCAGCACGGGGCTCGGAAGAGAGACCCAGTACTTC
.	TRBV11-2	TRBJ2-2	.	CASSLRQGSGELVF	TGTGCCAGCAGCTTAAGACAGGGGAGCGGGGAGCTGGTTTTT
.	TRBV20-1	TRBJ1-5	few	CSAAPRVGQPQHF	TGCAGTGCTGCCCCCCGGGTGGGTCAGCCCCAGCATTTT
TRBD2	TRBV10-3	TRBJ2-3	many	CASGGTDTQYF	TGTGCCTCGGGGGGGACAGATACGCAGTATTTT
.	TRBV7-3	TRBJ2-1	.	CATSPGAYNEQFF	TGTGCCACCAGCCCCGGCGCCTACAATGAGCAGTTCTTC
.	TRBV12-3/TRBV12-4	TRBJ1-2	many	CASSTGASSGYTF	TGTGCCAGCAGCACCGGGGCTAGCTCCGGCTACACCTTC
.	TRBV6-5	TRBJ2-4	.	CASSLGGSKNIQYF	TGTGCCAGCAGTTTAGGGGGGAGCAAAAACATTCAGTACTTC
TRBD1	TRBV7-6	TRBJ2-2	.	CASSGGEDRVNTGELFF	TGTGCCAGCAGCGGAGGGGAGGACAGGGTTAACACCGGGGAGCTGTTTTTT
.	TRBV11-2	TRBJ2-3	few	CASSPRVSETDTQYF	TGTGCCAGCAGCCCTCGGGTGTCAGAAACAGATACGCAGTATTTT
TRBD2	TRBV6-1	TRBJ2-2	few	CASSPSGRGTGELFF	TGTGCCAGCAGCCCCAGCGGGAGAGGAACCGGGGAGCTGTTTTTT
.	TRBV20-1	TRBJ2-7	few	CSARSVSPYEQYF	TGCAGTGCTAGAAGCGTTTCGCCCTACGAGCAGTACTTC
.	TRBV5-1	TRBJ2-7	.	CASSLQGNEQYF	TGCGCCAGCAGCTTACAGGGAAACGAGCAGTACTTC
.	TRBV5-1	TRBJ2-1	many	CASSPTSSYNEQFF	TGCGCCAGCAGTCCGACTAGCTCCTACAATGAGCAGTTCTTC
TRBD1	TRBV30	TRBJ2-1	.	CAWKRGQGWNEQFF	TGTGCCTGGAAGAGAGGACAGGGCTGGAATGAGCAGTTCTTC
.	TRBV12-3/TRBV12-4	TRBJ1-3	many	CASSFGGSGNTIYF	TGTGCCAGCAGTTTTGGGGGAAGCGGAAACACCATATATTTT
.	TRBV5-1	TRBJ2-3	few	CASSLGGAQRVTDTQYF	TGCGCCAGCAGCTTGGGAGGGGCCCAGCGGGTAACAGATACGCAGTATTTT
TRBD2	TRBV28	TRBJ2-5	.	CASSHTLLAGVETQYF	TGTGCCAGCAGTCACACTTTACTAGCGGGAGTGGAGACCCAGTACTTC
.	TRBV4-1	TRBJ1-4	.	CASSRGGGVGNEKLFF	TGCGCCAGCAGCAGAGGGGGGGGGGTCGGCAATGAAAAACTGTTTTTT
.	TRBV6-8	TRBJ2-4	few	CASRVGAKNIQYF	TGTGCCAGCAGAGTGGGTGCCAAAAACATTCAGTACTTC
TRBD2	TRBV7-8	TRBJ2-1	many	CASSPSGGASNEQFF	TGTGCCAGCAGCCCTAGCGGGGGGGCCAGTAATGAGCAGTTCTTC
TRBD1	TRBV5-6	TRBJ2-3	few	CASSRGQGGADTQYF	TGTGCCAGCAGCCGTGGACAGGGGGGAGCAGATACGCAGTATTTT
.	TRBV29-1	TRBJ2-7	.	CSVGDRTYEQYF	TGCAGCGTTGGGGACCGGACCTACGAGCAGTACTTC
.	TRBV5-1	TRBJ2-2	few	CASSLDLAGTGELFF	TGCGCCAGCAGCTTAGATCTAGCTGGGACCGGGGAGCTGTTTTTT
TRBD1	TRBV5-1	TRBJ1-2	.	CASSSDRGQGGYTF	TGCGCCAGCAGCTCCGACAGGGGGCAAGGTGGCTACACCTTC
.	TRBV10-3	TRBJ1-5	few	CASQGDDQPQHF	TGTGCCAGCCAAGGAGATGATCAGCCCCAGCATTTT
.	TRBV20-1	TRBJ1-6	few	CSARGRQINSPLHF	TGCAGTGCTAGGGGGAGACAGATTAATTCACCCCTCCACTTT
TRBD1	TRBV7-6	TRBJ1-1	few	CASSLRSEAGGYTEAFF	TGTGCCAGCAGCTTGCGATCTGAGGCAGGGGGCTACACTGAAGCTTTCTTT
.	TRBV11-2	TRBJ2-1	.	CASSSEGDEQFF	TGTGCCAGCAGCTCCGAGGGGGATGAGCAGTTCTTC
TRBD2	TRBV7-9	TRBJ2-1	few	CASSLGTSGSVDEQFF	TGTGCCAGCAGCTTGGGGACTAGCGGGAGTGTCGATGAGCAGTTCTTC
.	TRBV7-2	TRBJ2-3	many	CASSLVLVASDTQYF	TGTGCCAGCAGCTTAGTACTAGTCGCTTCAGATACGCAGTATTTT
.	TRBV27	TRBJ2-1	.	CASSTGLATYNEQFF	TGTGCCAGCAGTACGGGACTGGCCACCTACAATGAGCAGTTCTTC
TRBD1	TRBV20-1	TRBJ2-5	.	CSARDPRTGGQETQYF	TGCAGTGCTAGAGATCCTCGGACAGGGGGGCAAGAGACCCAGTACTTC
.	TRBV7-9	TRBJ2-7	few	CASSQRGHRAYEQYF	TGTGCCAGCAGCCAAAGGGGACACCGAGCCTACGAGCAGTACTTC
.	TRBV7-9	TRBJ1-6	many	CASSPGDGSPLHF	TGTGCCAGCAGCCCCGGGGACGGTTCACCCCTCCACTTT
.	TRBV7-9	TRBJ1-6	many	CASSSSVGSSYNSPLHF	TGTGCCAGCAGCTCGAGCGTGGGATCCTCCTATAATTCACCCCTCCACTTT
.	TRBV6-1	TRBJ1-1	few	CASSQGPGVQAFF	TGTGCCAGCAGTCAGGGACCAGGGGTGCAAGCTTTCTTT
.	TRBV11-2	TRBJ2-2	few	CASSLDRVVSGELFF	TGTGCCAGCAGCTTAGACAGGGTAGTGTCCGGGGAGCTGTTTTTT
TRBD2	TRBV2	TRBJ2-1	.	CASSSVVAGVYNEQFF	TGTGCCAGCAGCTCCGTGGTAGCGGGGGTCTACAATGAGCAGTTCTTC
TRBD2	TRBV20-1	TRBJ2-1	few	CSARDRLAGYNEQFF	TGCAGTGCTAGGGATCGACTAGCAGGCTACAATGAGCAGTTCTTC
.	TRBV30	TRBJ2-3	few	CAWTPLGTTDTQYF	TGTGCCTGGACTCCCTTGGGGACCACAGATACGCAGTATTTT
TRBD2	TRBV2	TRBJ2-5	few	CASSASGRLQETQYF	TGTGCCAGCAGTGCTAGCGGGAGGCTACAAGAGACCCAGTACTTC
.	TRBV7-2	TRBJ2-1	.	CASSLGRGGSVNNEQFF	TGTGCCAGCAGCTTAGGAAGGGGAGGTAGCGTTAACAATGAGCAGTTCTTC
.	TRBV20-1	TRBJ1-6	.	CSARDGGDNSPLHF	TGCAGTGCTAGAGATGGAGGCGATAATTCACCCCTCCACTTT